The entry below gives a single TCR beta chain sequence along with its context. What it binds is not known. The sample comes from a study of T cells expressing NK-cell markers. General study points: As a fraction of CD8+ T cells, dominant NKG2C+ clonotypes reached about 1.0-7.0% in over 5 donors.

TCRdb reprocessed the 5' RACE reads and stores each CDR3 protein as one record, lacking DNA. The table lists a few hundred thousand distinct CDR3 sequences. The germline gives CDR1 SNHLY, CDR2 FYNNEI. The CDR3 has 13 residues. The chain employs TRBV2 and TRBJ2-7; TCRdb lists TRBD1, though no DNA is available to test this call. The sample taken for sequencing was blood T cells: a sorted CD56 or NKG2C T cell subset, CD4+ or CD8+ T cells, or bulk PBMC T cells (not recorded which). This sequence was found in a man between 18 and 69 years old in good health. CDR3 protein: CASRGAGGYEQYF. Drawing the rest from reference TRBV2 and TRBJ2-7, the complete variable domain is EPEVTQTPSHQVTQMGQEVILRCVPISNHLYFYWYRQILGQKVEFLVSFYNNEISEKSEIFDDQFSVERPDGSNFTLKIRSTKLEDSAMYFCASRGAGGYEQYFGPGTRLTVT.